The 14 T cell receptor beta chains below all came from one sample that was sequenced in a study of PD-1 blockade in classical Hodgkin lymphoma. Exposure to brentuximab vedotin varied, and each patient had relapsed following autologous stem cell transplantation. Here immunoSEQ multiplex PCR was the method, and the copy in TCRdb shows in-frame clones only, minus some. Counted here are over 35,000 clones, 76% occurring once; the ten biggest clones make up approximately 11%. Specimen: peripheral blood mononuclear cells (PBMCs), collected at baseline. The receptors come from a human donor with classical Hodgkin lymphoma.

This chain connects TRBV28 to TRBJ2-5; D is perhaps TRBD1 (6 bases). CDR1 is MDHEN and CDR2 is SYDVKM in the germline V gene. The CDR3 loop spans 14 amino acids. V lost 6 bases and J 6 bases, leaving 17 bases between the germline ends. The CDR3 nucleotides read TGTGCCAGCAGGCCTAATCCGGGACAACAGACCCAGTACTTC. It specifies CASRPNPGQQTQYF.

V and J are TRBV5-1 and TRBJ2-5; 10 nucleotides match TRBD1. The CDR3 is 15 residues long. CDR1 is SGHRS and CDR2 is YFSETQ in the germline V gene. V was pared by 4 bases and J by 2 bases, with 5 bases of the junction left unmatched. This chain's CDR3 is CASSDGQGVQETQYF. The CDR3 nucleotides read TGCGCCAGCAGCGACGGACAGGGGGTTCAAGAGACCCAGTACTTC.

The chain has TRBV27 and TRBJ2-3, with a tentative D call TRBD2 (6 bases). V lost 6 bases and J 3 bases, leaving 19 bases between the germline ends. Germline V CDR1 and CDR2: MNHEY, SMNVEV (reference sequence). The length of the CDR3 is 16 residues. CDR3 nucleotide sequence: TGTGCCAGCAGAACTGAACTAGCTAGGGGAACAGATACGCAGTATTTT. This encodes CASRTELARGTDTQYF.

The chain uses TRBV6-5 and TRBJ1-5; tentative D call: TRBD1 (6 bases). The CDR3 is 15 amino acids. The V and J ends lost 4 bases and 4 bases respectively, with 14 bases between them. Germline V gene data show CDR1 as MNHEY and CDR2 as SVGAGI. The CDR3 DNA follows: TGTGCCAGCAGTTTAGGTTTCACAGGGAATCAGCCCCAGCATTTT. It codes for CASSLGFTGNQPQHF.

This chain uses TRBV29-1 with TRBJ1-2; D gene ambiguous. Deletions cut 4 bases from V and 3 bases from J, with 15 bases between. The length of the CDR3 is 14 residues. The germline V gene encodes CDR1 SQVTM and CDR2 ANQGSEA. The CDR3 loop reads CSVVETADYYGYTF. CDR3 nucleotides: TGCAGCGTTGTCGAAACGGCAGACTACTATGGCTACACCTTC.

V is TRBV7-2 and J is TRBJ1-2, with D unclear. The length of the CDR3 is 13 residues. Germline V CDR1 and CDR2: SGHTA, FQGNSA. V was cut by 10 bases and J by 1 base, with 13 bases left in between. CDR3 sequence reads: CATADPFNYGYTF. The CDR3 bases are TGTGCCACAGCGGATCCTTTTAACTATGGCTACACCTTC.

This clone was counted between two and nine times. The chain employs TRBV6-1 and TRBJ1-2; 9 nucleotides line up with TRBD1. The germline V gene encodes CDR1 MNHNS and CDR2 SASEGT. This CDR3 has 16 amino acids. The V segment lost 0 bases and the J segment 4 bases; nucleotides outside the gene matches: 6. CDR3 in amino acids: CASSEAGTGRIYGYTF. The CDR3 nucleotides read TGTGCCAGCAGTGAAGCGGGGACAGGGCGGATCTATGGCTACACCTTC.

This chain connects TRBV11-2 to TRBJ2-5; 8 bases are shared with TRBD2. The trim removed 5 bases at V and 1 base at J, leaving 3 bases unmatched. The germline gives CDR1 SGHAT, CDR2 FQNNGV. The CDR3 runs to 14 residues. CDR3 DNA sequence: TGTGCCAGCAGCCCTACTAGCGGCCAAGAGACCCAGTACTTC. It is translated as CASSPTSGQETQYF.

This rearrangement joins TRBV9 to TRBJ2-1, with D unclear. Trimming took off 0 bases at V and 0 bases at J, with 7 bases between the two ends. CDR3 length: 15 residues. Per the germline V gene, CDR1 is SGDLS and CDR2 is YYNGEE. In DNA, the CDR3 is TGTGCCAGCAGCGTAGTGGGGAACTCCTACAATGAGCAGTTCTTC. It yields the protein CASSVVGNSYNEQFF.

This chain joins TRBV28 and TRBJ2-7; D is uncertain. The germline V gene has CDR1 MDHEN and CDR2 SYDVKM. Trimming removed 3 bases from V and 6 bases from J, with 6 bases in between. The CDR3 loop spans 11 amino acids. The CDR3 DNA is TGTGCCAGCAGTTTCTCCCTCGAGCAGTACTTC. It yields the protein CASSFSLEQYF.

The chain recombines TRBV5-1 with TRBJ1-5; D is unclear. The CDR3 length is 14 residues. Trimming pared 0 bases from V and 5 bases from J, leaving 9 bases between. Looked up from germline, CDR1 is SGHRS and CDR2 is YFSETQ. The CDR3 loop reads CASSLAGGDQPQHF. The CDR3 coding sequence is TGCGCCAGCAGCTTGGCGGGTGGAGATCAGCCCCAGCATTTT.

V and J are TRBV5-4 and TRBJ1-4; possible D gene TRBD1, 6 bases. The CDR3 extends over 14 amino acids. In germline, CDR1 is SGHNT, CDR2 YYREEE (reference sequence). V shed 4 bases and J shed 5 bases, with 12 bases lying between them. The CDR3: CASSVDSNNEKLFF. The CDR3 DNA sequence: TGTGCCAGCAGCGTGGACAGCAACAATGAAAAACTGTTTTTT.

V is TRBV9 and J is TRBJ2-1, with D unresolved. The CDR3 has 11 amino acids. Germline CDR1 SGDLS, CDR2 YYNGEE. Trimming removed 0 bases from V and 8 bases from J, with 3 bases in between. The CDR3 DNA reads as TGTGCCAGCAGCGTAGCTGATGAGCAGTTCTTC. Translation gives CASSVADEQFF.

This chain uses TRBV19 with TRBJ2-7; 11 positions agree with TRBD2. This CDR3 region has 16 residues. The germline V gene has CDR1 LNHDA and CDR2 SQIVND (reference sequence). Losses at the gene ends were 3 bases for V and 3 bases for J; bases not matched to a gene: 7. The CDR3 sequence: CASSIAGTSGLYEQYF. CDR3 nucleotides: TGTGCCAGTAGTATCGCCGGGACTAGCGGCCTCTACGAGCAGTACTTC.